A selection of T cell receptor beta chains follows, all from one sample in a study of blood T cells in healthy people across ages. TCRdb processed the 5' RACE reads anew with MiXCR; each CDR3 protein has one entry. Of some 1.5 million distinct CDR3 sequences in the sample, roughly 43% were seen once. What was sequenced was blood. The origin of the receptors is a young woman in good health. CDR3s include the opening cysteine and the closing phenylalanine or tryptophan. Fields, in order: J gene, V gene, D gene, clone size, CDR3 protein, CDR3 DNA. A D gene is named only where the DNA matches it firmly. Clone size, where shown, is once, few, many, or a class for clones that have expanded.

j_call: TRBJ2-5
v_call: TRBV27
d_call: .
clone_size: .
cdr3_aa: CASSLSTISGETQYF
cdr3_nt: TGTGCCAGCAGTTTATCGACCATCTCGGGAGAGACCCAGTACTTC

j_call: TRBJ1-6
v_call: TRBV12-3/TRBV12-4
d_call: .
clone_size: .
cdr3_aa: CASSSTGTTFGFYNSPLHF
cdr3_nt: TGTGCCAGCAGTTCAACCGGGACCACATTCGGGTTTTATAATTCACCCCTCCACTTT

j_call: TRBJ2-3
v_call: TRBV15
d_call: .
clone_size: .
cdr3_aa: CATSRVGGPTDTQYF
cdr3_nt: TGTGCCACCAGCAGAGTGGGGGGGCCCACAGATACGCAGTATTTT

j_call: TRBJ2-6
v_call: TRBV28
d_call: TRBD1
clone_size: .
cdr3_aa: CASSLRGLGANVLTF
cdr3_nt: TGTGCCAGCAGTTTAAGGGGGCTTGGGGCCAACGTCCTGACTTTC

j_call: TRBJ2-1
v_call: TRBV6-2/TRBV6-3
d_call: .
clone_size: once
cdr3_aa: CASRIDSSSYNEQFF
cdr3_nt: TGTGCCAGCAGAATCGACAGCAGCTCCTACAATGAGCAGTTCTTC

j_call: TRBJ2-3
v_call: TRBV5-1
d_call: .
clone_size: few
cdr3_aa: CASSWSPGADTQYF
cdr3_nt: TGCGCCAGCAGCTGGTCCCCGGGGGCAGATACGCAGTATTTT

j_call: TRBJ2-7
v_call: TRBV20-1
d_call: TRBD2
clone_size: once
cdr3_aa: CSADQLAGYYNEQYF
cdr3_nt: TGCAGTGCCGATCAACTAGCGGGATACTACAATGAGCAGTACTTC

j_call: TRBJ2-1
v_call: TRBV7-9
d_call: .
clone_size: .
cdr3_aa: CASSLAAVQFF
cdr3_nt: TGTGCCAGCAGCTTGGCGGCAGTCCAGTTCTTC

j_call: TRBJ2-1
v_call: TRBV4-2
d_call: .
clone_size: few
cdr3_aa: CASSSIYAGRNEQFF
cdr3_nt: TGTGCCAGCAGCTCAATTTACGCCGGTCGGAATGAGCAGTTCTTC

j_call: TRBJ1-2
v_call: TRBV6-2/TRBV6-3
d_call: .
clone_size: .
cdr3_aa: CASSSANYGDTF
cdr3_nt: TGTGCCAGCAGTTCAGCTAACTATGGCGACACCTTC

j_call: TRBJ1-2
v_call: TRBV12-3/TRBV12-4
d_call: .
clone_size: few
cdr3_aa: CASSLSVYGYTF
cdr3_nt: TGTGCCAGCAGTTTGTCGGTCTATGGCTACACCTTC

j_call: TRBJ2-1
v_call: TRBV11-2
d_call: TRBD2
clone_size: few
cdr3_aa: CASSVSGGENREQFF
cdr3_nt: TGTGCCAGCAGCGTTAGCGGGGGGGAGAATCGGGAGCAGTTCTTC

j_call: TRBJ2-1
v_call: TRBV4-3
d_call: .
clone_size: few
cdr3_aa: CASSQDLVESVNNEQFF
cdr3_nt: TGCGCCAGCAGCCAAGATTTGGTGGAAAGCGTAAACAATGAGCAGTTCTTC

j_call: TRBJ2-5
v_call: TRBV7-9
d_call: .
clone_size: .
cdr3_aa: CASSSRGRETQYF
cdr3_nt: TGTGCCAGCAGCTCTAGGGGCAGGGAGACCCAGTACTTC

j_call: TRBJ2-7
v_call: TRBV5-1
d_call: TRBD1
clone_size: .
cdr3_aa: CASSLGQGQVWYEQYF
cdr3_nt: TGCGCCAGCAGCTTGGGACAGGGGCAGGTGTGGTACGAGCAGTACTTC

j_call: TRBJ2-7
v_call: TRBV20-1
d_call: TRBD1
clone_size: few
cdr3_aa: CSARTTDRGPTYEQYF
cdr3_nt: TGCAGTGCTAGAACGACTGACAGGGGGCCTACCTACGAGCAGTACTTC

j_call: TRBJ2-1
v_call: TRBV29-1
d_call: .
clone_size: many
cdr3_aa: CSVSEIFYNEQFF
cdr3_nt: TGCAGCGTGAGTGAGATTTTCTACAATGAGCAGTTCTTC

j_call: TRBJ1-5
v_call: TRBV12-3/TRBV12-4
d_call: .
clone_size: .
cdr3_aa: CASIVNQPQHF
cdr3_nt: TGTGCCAGCATCGTTAATCAGCCCCAGCATTTT

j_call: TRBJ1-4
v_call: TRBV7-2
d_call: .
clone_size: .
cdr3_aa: CASSFTRAANEKLFF
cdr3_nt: TGTGCCAGCAGCTTCACCCGGGCTGCTAATGAAAAACTGTTTTTT

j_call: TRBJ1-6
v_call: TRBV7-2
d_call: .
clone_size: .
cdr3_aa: CASSLGSEGGSPLHF
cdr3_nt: TGTGCCAGCAGCTTAGGTTCGGAGGGGGGATCACCCCTCCACTTT

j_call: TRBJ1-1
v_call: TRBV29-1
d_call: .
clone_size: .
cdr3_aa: CSVEDGDNFYTEAFF
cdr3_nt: TGCAGCGTTGAAGATGGGGACAATTTCTACACTGAAGCTTTCTTT

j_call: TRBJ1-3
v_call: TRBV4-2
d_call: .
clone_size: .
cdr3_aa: CASSQDPDPGNTIYF
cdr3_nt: TGTGCCAGCAGCCAAGATCCGGACCCTGGAAACACCATATATTTT

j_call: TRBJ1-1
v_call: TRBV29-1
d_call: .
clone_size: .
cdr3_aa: CSVASWGMNTEAFF
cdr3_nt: TGCAGCGTCGCTTCTTGGGGGATGAACACTGAAGCTTTCTTT

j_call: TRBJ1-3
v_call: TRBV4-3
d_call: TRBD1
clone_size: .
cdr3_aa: CASSQDWTGRGGNTIYF
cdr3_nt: TGCGCCAGCAGCCAAGATTGGACAGGCCGCGGGGGAAACACCATATATTTT

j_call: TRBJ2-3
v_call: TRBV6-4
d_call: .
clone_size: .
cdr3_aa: CASSEISGTDTQYF
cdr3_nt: TGTGCCAGCAGTGAGATCTCGGGCACAGATACGCAGTATTTT

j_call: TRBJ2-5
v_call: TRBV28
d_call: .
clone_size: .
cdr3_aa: CASSLPSAVRETQYF
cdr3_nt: TGTGCCAGCAGTTTGCCCTCGGCAGTCCGGGAGACCCAGTACTTC

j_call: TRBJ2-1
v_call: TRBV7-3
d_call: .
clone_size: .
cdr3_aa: CASSLEGFYNEQFF
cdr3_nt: TGTGCCAGCAGCCTAGAAGGGTTCTACAATGAGCAGTTCTTC

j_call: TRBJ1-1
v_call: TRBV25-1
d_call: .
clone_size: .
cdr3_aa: CASGRGSGGGTEAFF
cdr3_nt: TGTGCCAGCGGAAGGGGCAGTGGAGGCGGCACTGAAGCTTTCTTT

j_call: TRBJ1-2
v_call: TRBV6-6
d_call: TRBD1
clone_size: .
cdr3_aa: CASSYDRGDYGYTF
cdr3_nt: TGTGCCAGCAGTTACGACAGGGGTGACTATGGCTACACCTTC

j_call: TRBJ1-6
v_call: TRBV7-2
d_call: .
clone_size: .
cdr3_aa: CASSNGDTKIYNSPLHF
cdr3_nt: TGTGCCAGCAGTAACGGGGACACCAAAATCTATAATTCACCCCTCCACTTT